The clone carrying this T cell receptor beta chain was picked up a small number of times. The entry originates in a study of blood T cells in healthy people across ages. Per the germline V gene, CDR1 is PRHDT and CDR2 is FYEKMQ (reference sequence). The V end was cut by 2 bases, the J end by 6 bases, with 16 bases between. This CDR3 region has 15 residues. Using a J-beta primer mix together with a sample-barcoded 5' primer, a second PCR was run for roughly 6 to 12 cycles. TCRdb re-called the 5' RACE reads through MiXCR, storing one row per CDR3 protein. Here the sample spans around 1,900,000 distinct CDR3 sequences, more than 35% being singletons.

The chain has TRBV13 and TRBJ1-2, with unresolved D. This clonotype was sampled from a human donor in good health. Sample: blood. CDR3 loop: CASSLRIGRDNGYTF. DNA of the CDR3: TGTGCCAGCAGCTTAAGGATTGGACGAGACAATGGCTACACCTTC.